This is a list of T cell receptor beta chains from one sample in a study of T cell responses to AZD1222 COVID-19 vaccine. Sequencing used immunoSEQ multiplex PCR; TCRdb keeps in-frame clones, though not all of them. Of approximately 130,000 clones in the sample, 90% to 95% were seen once. This specimen was peripheral blood, taken on day 0 of AZD1222 vaccination. Every receptor here comes from an adult in good health. CDR3s include the opening cysteine and the closing phenylalanine or tryptophan. The D gene is left open where the match is weak. The size of a clone is reported for some rows only, either as once, few or many, or as a class for expanded clones.

v_gene,abundance,j_gene,d_gene,CDR3aa,CDR3nt
TRBV19,NA,TRBJ2-7,TRBD2,CASSILAGGAYEQYF,TGTGCCAGTAGTATTCTAGCGGGAGGGGCCTACGAGCAGTACTTC
TRBV9,once,TRBJ2-2,NA,CASSATLNLNTGELFF,TGTGCCAGCAGCGCCACCCTCAACTTGAACACCGGGGAGCTGTTTTTT
TRBV25-1,NA,TRBJ1-4,TRBD1,CASNYRGNEKLFF,TGTGCCAGCAATTACAGGGGTAATGAAAAACTGTTTTTT
TRBV27,NA,TRBJ2-2,TRBD2,CASSLWGGRSGGELFF,TGTGCCAGCAGTTTATGGGGCGGGAGGTCGGGCGGGGAGCTGTTTTTT
TRBV29-1,NA,TRBJ1-2,NA,CSVEDGVNYGYTF,TGCAGCGTTGAAGATGGGGTTAACTATGGCTACACCTTC
TRBV11-1,NA,TRBJ1-6,TRBD1,CASSLLGQGVNSPLHF,TGTGCCAGCAGCTTACTCGGACAGGGCGTTAATTCACCCCTCCACTTT
TRBV5-1,NA,TRBJ1-1,NA,CASSLDSWSTEAFF,TGCGCCAGCAGCCTAGACAGTTGGAGCACTGAAGCTTTCTTT
TRBV4-1,NA,TRBJ1-4,NA,CASSQDEAKEKLFF,TGCGCCAGCAGCCAAGATGAGGCTAAAGAAAAACTGTTTTTT
TRBV19,NA,TRBJ1-1,TRBD1,CASSTRQGLNTEAFF,TGTGCCAGTAGTACCCGACAGGGGCTGAACACTGAAGCTTTCTTT
TRBV7-3,NA,TRBJ1-1,NA,CASSSDGGRGTEAFF,TGTGCCAGCAGCTCCGACGGGGGGCGAGGCACTGAAGCTTTCTTT
TRBV11-2,NA,TRBJ1-2,NA,CASSAPRTISYGYTF,TGTGCCAGCAGCGCCCCCCGGACCATAAGCTATGGCTACACCTTC
TRBV15,once,TRBJ1-5,TRBD1,CATSRAGQEGQPQHF,TGTGCCACCAGCAGAGCGGGACAGGAGGGCCAGCCCCAGCATTTT
TRBV2,NA,TRBJ1-5,NA,CASEGWTQDGNQPQHF,TGTGCCAGCGAGGGCTGGACTCAGGATGGCAATCAGCCCCAGCATTTT
TRBV19,NA,TRBJ2-1,NA,CASSTPYNEQFF,TGTGCCAGTAGTACTCCCTACAATGAGCAGTTCTTC
TRBV19,NA,TRBJ2-7,TRBD1,CASSIGTGQGGEQYF,TGTGCCAGTAGTATAGGGACCGGACAGGGCGGCGAGCAGTACTTC
TRBV7-6,NA,TRBJ2-3,TRBD2,CASSLGTSGSTDTQYF,TGTGCCAGCAGCCTAGGGACTAGCGGCTCCACAGATACGCAGTATTTT
TRBV28,NA,TRBJ2-5,TRBD2,CASSLFASGTEETQYF,TGTGCCAGCAGTTTATTTGCTAGCGGCACCGAAGAGACCCAGTACTTC
TRBV2,NA,TRBJ2-7,NA,CASSERFLVSYEQYF,TGTGCCAGCAGTGAGCGTTTCTTGGTCTCCTACGAGCAGTACTTC
TRBV5-8,NA,TRBJ1-2,NA,CASSLGGFGYTF,TGTGCCAGCAGCTTGGGGGGATTTGGCTACACCTTC
TRBV5-4,NA,TRBJ1-1,NA,CASSYLTEAFF,TGTGCCAGCAGCTATCTCACTGAAGCTTTCTTT
TRBV15,NA,TRBJ2-5,NA,CATSRDSYREGQETQYF,TGTGCCACCAGCAGAGATTCGTACAGGGAAGGCCAAGAGACCCAGTACTTC
TRBV4-1,NA,TRBJ2-7,NA,CASSQDRQVLIPYEQYF,TGCGCCAGCAGCCAAGATCGACAGGTCTTAATTCCCTACGAGCAGTACTTC
TRBV30,NA,TRBJ1-1,NA,CAWISNWDALSEAFF,TGTGCCTGGATCTCGAATTGGGACGCGCTAAGTGAAGCTTTCTTT
TRBV7-2,NA,TRBJ2-6,TRBD2,CASSHRAGLVGANVLTF,TGTGCCAGCAGCCACCGGGCGGGACTAGTGGGGGCCAACGTCCTGACTTTC
TRBV27,NA,TRBJ1-4,NA,CASSFSQGKLRKLFF,TGTGCCAGCAGTTTCTCGCAGGGGAAACTGAGGAAACTGTTTTTT
TRBV3-1/TRBV3-2,NA,TRBJ1-2,TRBD1,CASSQEDRGSQGYTF,TGTGCCAGCAGCCAAGAAGACAGGGGGTCGCAAGGCTACACCTTC
TRBV6-5,NA,TRBJ2-3,NA,CASTREGTSTDTQYF,TGTGCCAGCACCCGAGAGGGGACTAGCACAGATACGCAGTATTTT
TRBV5-1,NA,TRBJ2-7,TRBD1,CASSQVTGAGEQYF,TGCGCCAGCAGCCAAGTAACAGGGGCAGGCGAGCAGTACTTC
TRBV19,once,TRBJ1-4,NA,CASSIGARTNEKLFF,TGTGCCAGTAGTATAGGGGCTCGGACTAATGAAAAACTGTTTTTT
TRBV12-3/TRBV12-4,NA,TRBJ1-2,NA,CASSTWTLFGYTF,TGTGCCAGCAGTACGTGGACCTTGTTTGGCTACACCTTC
TRBV11-2,NA,TRBJ2-1,NA,CASTHADFEQFF,TGTGCCAGCACCCATGCTGATTTTGAGCAGTTCTTC
TRBV25-1,NA,TRBJ1-1,TRBD1,CASSGRDRMTEAFF,TGTGCCAGCAGTGGCCGGGACAGGATGACTGAAGCTTTCTTT
TRBV7-2,NA,TRBJ1-5,NA,CASSLARDSNQPQHF,TGTGCCAGCAGCTTAGCGCGAGATAGCAATCAGCCCCAGCATTTT
TRBV15,NA,TRBJ1-6,TRBD1,CATSRDRDSSSYNSPLHF,TGTGCCACCAGCAGAGATAGGGACAGCAGCTCCTATAATTCACCCCTCCACTTT
TRBV4-3,NA,TRBJ1-6,TRBD1,CASSLNRGPNNSPLHF,TGCGCCAGCAGCCTCAACAGGGGGCCCAATAATTCACCCCTCCACTTT
TRBV27,NA,TRBJ1-2,TRBD1,CASRDRQGALGYGYTF,TGTGCCAGCAGGGATAGACAGGGGGCATTAGGGTATGGCTACACCTTC
TRBV28,NA,TRBJ2-7,NA,CASKGGWEQYF,TGTGCCAGCAAGGGGGGCTGGGAGCAGTACTTC
TRBV20-1,NA,TRBJ1-2,NA,CSASLRNYGYTF,TGCAGTGCTAGTCTCCGCAACTATGGCTACACCTTC
TRBV9,NA,TRBJ2-7,NA,CASSVVPGDHEQYF,TGTGCCAGCAGCGTAGTGCCAGGGGACCACGAGCAGTACTTC
TRBV18,NA,TRBJ1-5,TRBD1,CASSLYRGGNQPQHF,TGTGCCAGCTCCCTTTACAGGGGTGGCAATCAGCCCCAGCATTTT
TRBV4-1,NA,TRBJ1-4,NA,CASSQDTGPLNEKLFF,TGCGCCAGCAGCCAGGATACAGGGCCCCTTAATGAAAAACTGTTTTTT
TRBV30,NA,TRBJ1-1,NA,CAWSRGVGTEAFF,TGTGCCTGGAGTCGGGGGGTGGGCACTGAAGCTTTCTTT
TRBV28,NA,TRBJ1-2,TRBD1,CASRPTGQYGYTF,TGTGCCAGCAGACCGACAGGGCAGTATGGCTACACCTTC
TRBV7-2,NA,TRBJ1-4,NA,CASSLARPNEKLFF,TGTGCCAGCAGCTTAGCGCGGCCTAATGAAAAACTGTTTTTT
TRBV4-3,NA,TRBJ2-3,TRBD2,CASSHTLAPTDTQYF,TGCGCCAGCAGCCACACACTAGCGCCCACAGATACGCAGTATTTT
TRBV7-9,NA,TRBJ2-3,NA,CASSLAGPDTDTQYF,TGTGCCAGCAGCTTAGCGGGTCCTGACACAGATACGCAGTATTTT
TRBV5-6,NA,TRBJ1-2,NA,CASSLALSQDLNYGYTF,TGTGCCAGCAGCTTGGCTCTCTCCCAGGATCTTAACTATGGCTACACCTTC
TRBV5-6,NA,TRBJ2-1,TRBD2,CASSPEGAGGRNEQFF,TGTGCCAGCAGCCCCGAGGGAGCGGGGGGGCGGAATGAGCAGTTCTTC
TRBV20-1,NA,TRBJ1-1,NA,CSVWNTEAFF,TGCAGTGTCTGGAACACTGAAGCTTTCTTT
TRBV6-1,NA,TRBJ2-7,NA,CASSEASYEQYF,TGTGCCAGCAGTGAAGCCTCCTACGAGCAGTACTTC
TRBV7-2,NA,TRBJ1-2,NA,CASSLGGVTGTIYGYTF,TGTGCCAGCAGCTTAGGCGGGGTTACAGGGACAATCTATGGCTACACCTTC
TRBV7-3,once,TRBJ2-1,TRBD2,CASSPRTSGGLNEQFF,TGTGCCAGCAGCCCGAGGACTAGCGGGGGGTTGAATGAGCAGTTCTTC
TRBV29-1,NA,TRBJ1-2,NA,CSVPERGRGGNGYTF,TGCAGCGTTCCAGAGAGGGGCAGGGGCGGTAATGGCTACACCTTC
TRBV5-5,NA,TRBJ1-1,NA,CASSHTGLNTEAFF,TGTGCCAGCAGCCATACAGGGCTGAACACTGAAGCTTTCTTT
TRBV10-3,few,TRBJ2-7,NA,CAISESSDRDEQYF,TGTGCCATCAGTGAGTCTAGTGATAGGGACGAGCAGTACTTC